This T cell receptor (beta chain) was observed in a study of early T cells in non-severe SARS-CoV-2 infection. The CDR3 covers 14 residues. Germline CDR1 and CDR2: SGHRS and YFSETQ. J was trimmed by 2 bases and V by 3 bases; bases with no gene match: 5. Separate cDNA molecules each had unique molecular identifiers attached to them. TCRdb re-called the 5' RACE reads with MiXCR, one entry per CDR3 protein. The data contain tens of thousands of distinct CDR3 sequences, around 12% of them singletons. The receptor was isolated from an adult who was a healthcare worker with PCR-confirmed SARS-CoV-2 infection or an uninfected control (not recorded which). Sequenced material: whole blood, taken at baseline. V usage is TRBV5-1 and J usage is TRBJ2-7; TRBD2 matches at 7 bases. CDR3 in amino acids: CASSWGGRTYEQYF. The CDR3 DNA reads TGCGCCAGCAGCTGGGGGGGACGGACCTACGAGCAGTACTTC.